Below, 24 T cell receptor beta chains from the same sample are listed, as sequenced in a study of shared T cell receptors in the human thymus. Clones were sequenced by immunoSEQ multiplex PCR, and TCRdb holds only the in-frame ones, with some missing. This repertoire shows fewer than 700,000 clones, roughly 90% found once; its top ten account for approximately 0.011%. These data were also filed under a second study, of human thymus T cells.

Material for sequencing was thymocytes. These receptors were collected from a boy under two years old with a congenital heart defect.

The CDR3 DNA reads TGCGCCAGCAGCTTACGAGATATAACTAGCGGGAGTCCCGAAGAGACCCAGTACTTC. This translates into CASSLRDITSGSPEETQYF. V and J are TRBV5-1 and TRBJ2-5, with 11 nucleotides matching TRBD2. CDR1 and CDR2 from the germline V gene are SGHRS and YFSETQ. J lost 3 bases, V lost 2 bases, and 15 bases had no gene match. The CDR3 covers 19 residues.

The sample holds a few counts of this clone. The V call is TRBV15, the J call TRBJ2-2; 9 bases are shared with TRBD2. V shed 0 bases, J shed 0 bases, and the junction held 14 bases outside the gene matches. Germline V lookup: CDR1 LNHNV, CDR2 YYDKDF (reference sequence). The CDR3 runs to 21 residues. CDR3 loop: CATSRDNPSGGRAPNTGELFF. CDR3 DNA sequence: TGTGCCACCAGCAGAGATAATCCCTCCGGCGGGAGGGCCCCGAACACCGGGGAGCTGTTTTTT.

This chain joins TRBV4-1 and TRBJ2-5; 8 nucleotides match TRBD1. J was trimmed by 3 bases and V by 1 base; bases with no gene match: 1. Per germline, CDR1 MGHRA and CDR2 YSYEKL. This CDR3 spans 14 amino acids. The CDR3 DNA sequence: TGCGCCAGCAGCCAAGCGGACAGGGAAGAGACCCAGTACTTC. Amino acid sequence: CASSQADREETQYF.

The chain combines TRBV25-1 with TRBJ2-5; 9 positions agree with TRBD1. The CDR3 loop spans 16 amino acids. The V segment lost 7 bases and the J segment 5 bases; nucleotides outside the gene matches: 14. The germline CDR1 and CDR2 sequences are MGHDK and SYGVNS. The CDR3 spells CASTLIRGQGVETQYF. CDR3 DNA sequence: TGTGCCAGCACCCTTATTCGGGGACAGGGTGTCGAGACCCAGTACTTC.

The chain has TRBV4-1 and TRBJ2-7; perhaps TRBD1 as D (6 bases). V was pared by 0 bases and J by 3 bases, with 12 bases between. The CDR3 spans 15 residues. Germline V gene lookup returns CDR1 MGHRA and CDR2 YSYEKL. The CDR3 DNA sequence: TGCGCCAGCAGCCAAGATAGTGGGGGCCACTACGAGCAGTACTTC. It yields the protein CASSQDSGGHYEQYF.

The V and J genes are TRBV18 and TRBJ1-2, with 7 bases fitting TRBD1. V dropped 2 bases and J dropped 7; count of bases not matched to a gene: 10. This CDR3 is built from 15 residues. The germline V gene has CDR1 KGHSH and CDR2 LQKENI. The CDR3 nucleotides read TGTGCCAGCTCACCAAATCCACAGGGGAAGGGTGGCTACACCTTC. It yields the protein CASSPNPQGKGGYTF. Looking up the rest from reference TRBV18 and TRBJ1-2 gives the full variable domain: NAGVMQNPRHLVRRRGQEARLRCSPMKGHSHVYWYRQLPEEGLKFMVYLQKENIIDESGMPKERFSAEFPKEGPSILRIQQVVRGDSAAYFCASSPNPQGKGGYTFGSGTRLTVV.

This clone was seen only a few times. V gene TRBV19 combines with J gene TRBJ2-5, with TRBD2 matching over 14 bases. Germline V gene sequence: CDR1 LNHDA, CDR2 SQIVND (reference sequence). V was pared by 7 bases and J by 5 bases, with 6 bases of the junction left unmatched. CDR3 length: 15 amino acids. The CDR3 region is CASIGTSGSGETQYF. Here the CDR3 DNA reads TGTGCCAGTATCGGGACTAGCGGGAGTGGTGAGACCCAGTACTTC. The variable domain in full, with the rest retrieved from reference TRBV19 and TRBJ2-5, is DGGITQSPKYLFRKEGQNVTLSCEQNLNHDAMYWYRQDPGQGLRLIYYSQIVNDFQKGDIAEGYSVSREKKESFPLTVTSAQKNPTAFYLCASIGTSGSGETQYFGPGTRLLVL.

V and J are TRBV19 and TRBJ2-2; 10 positions match TRBD2. Unmatched junction bases numbered 9, after V lost 5 bases and J lost 0 bases. Germline-derived CDR1 and CDR2 are LNHDA and SQIVND (reference sequence). CDR3 length: 18 amino acids. In DNA form, the CDR3 reads TGTGCCAGTAGTCCCAGCGGGAGGGACCGATCGAACACCGGGGAGCTGTTTTTT. It yields the protein CASSPSGRDRSNTGELFF.

This clone was seen a single time. Relative to the germline gene, one junction end is altered; a read error may explain this. The chain combines TRBV30 with TRBJ2-2, with TRBD2 as a possible D gene (5 bases). The CDR3 sequence is 13 residues long. Germline V gives CDR1 GTSNPN, CDR2 SVGIG (reference sequence). The CDR3 sequence: CAWSLVDTGELLF. CDR3 coding DNA: TGTGCCTGGAGTCTGGTTGACACCGGGGAGCTGCTTTTT.

The gene calls are TRBV11-2 and TRBJ1-1; 8 bases align to TRBD1. V lost 4 bases, J lost 2 bases, and 12 bases stayed unmatched. CDR1 SGHAT and CDR2 FQNNGV come from the germline V gene. The CDR3 spans 17 residues. CDR3 nucleotides: TGTGCCAGCAGCTGGAACTGGACAGGGAGTATCAACACTGAAGCTTTCTTT. Amino acids: CASSWNWTGSINTEAFF. The full variable domain, with the rest looked up from reference TRBV11-2 and TRBJ1-1, is EAGVAQSPRYKIIEKRQSVAFWCNPISGHATLYWYQQILGQGPKLLIQFQNNGVVDDSQLPKDRFSAERLKGVDSTLKIQPAKLEDSAVYLCASSWNWTGSINTEAFFGQGTRLTVV.

J is TRBJ2-3 and V is TRBV4-3; 9 bases are shared with TRBD2. Looked up from germline, CDR1 is LGHNA and CDR2 is YSLEER. The ends lost 5 bases at V and 3 bases at J; junction bases unmatched: 9. This CDR3 has 16 amino acids. CDR3 nucleotide sequence: TGCGCCAGCAGCTTATCTACTAGCGGGTTAACAGATACGCAGTATTTT. Protein: CASSLSTSGLTDTQYF.

This sequence joins TRBV4-1 and TRBJ2-1; TRBD2 might be the D (5 bases). Germline-derived CDR1 and CDR2 are MGHRA and YSYEKL. The CDR3 loop spans 16 amino acids. The V end was cut by 1 base, the J end by 0 bases, with 10 bases between. CDR3 DNA: TGCGCCAGCAGCCAAGCTTCGGGAAGCTCCTACAATGAGCAGTTCTTC. Protein product: CASSQASGSSYNEQFF.

The chain uses TRBV20-1 and TRBJ2-7; D is perhaps TRBD2 (5 bases). V gave up 7 bases and J gave up 5 bases, with 12 bases separating them. This CDR3 has 11 amino acids. Germline V CDR1 and CDR2: DFQATT, SNEGSKA (reference sequence). The CDR3 region has the DNA TGCAGTGGGACCAGACTAAACGAGCAGTACTTC. Translating gives CSGTRLNEQYF.

The J gene is TRBJ2-5, the V gene TRBV19, with TRBD1 matching 7 bases. The CDR3 contains 14 residues. Looked up from germline, CDR1 is LNHDA and CDR2 is SQIVND (reference sequence). V trimming: 3 bases; J trimming: 1 base; junction bases outside the gene matches: 2. Here the CDR3 DNA reads TGTGCCAGTAGTATGACAGGGACCCAAGAGACCCAGTACTTC. Protein sequence: CASSMTGTQETQYF.

This rearrangement joins TRBV15 to TRBJ2-5, with 9 nucleotides matching TRBD2. With V trimmed by 0 bases and J by 5 bases, 4 bases remained unmatched. Germline CDR1 LNHNV, CDR2 YYDKDF (reference sequence). The CDR3 length is 15 residues. CDR3 DNA sequence: TGTGCCACCAGCAGAGATGCGCGGGAGGGGGAGACCCAGTACTTC. Its protein is CATSRDAREGETQYF.

The chain combines TRBV27 with TRBJ1-1; 7 nucleotides agree with TRBD1. CDR1 is MNHEY, CDR2 SMNVEV, per germline (reference sequence). J was trimmed by 0 bases and V by 6 bases; bases with no gene match: 16. The CDR3 totals 18 residues. The CDR3 nucleotides read TGTGCCAGCAGGTCGCCACCCCACAGGGGACTTATGAACACTGAAGCTTTCTTT. Protein: CASRSPPHRGLMNTEAFF.

The CDR3 DNA reads as TGTGCCACCAGCAGAAGGGACAGTGAAGAGCAGTACTTC. Translating gives CATSRRDSEEQYF. V gene TRBV15 combines with J gene TRBJ2-5; TRBD1 agrees at 7 bases. J was trimmed by 11 bases and V by 2 bases; bases with no gene match: 8. This CDR3 is built from 13 residues. CDR1 and CDR2 (germline): LNHNV, YYDKDF (reference sequence).

This clone was counted a single time. The CDR3 sequence is CASSLAWAGTPTDTQYF. Here the CDR3 DNA reads TGTGCCAGCAGCTTGGCCTGGGCTGGGACACCCACAGATACGCAGTATTTT. The J gene is TRBJ2-3, the V gene TRBV5-5, with D possibly being TRBD1 (6 bases). The CDR3 contains 17 residues. Trimming shortened V by 0 bases and J by 2 bases, and 16 bases separated the two germline ends. Germline V CDR1 and CDR2: SGHKS, YYEKEE (reference sequence).

The chain combines TRBV11-3 with TRBJ2-6, with unresolved D. CDR1 SGHNT and CDR2 YENEEA come from the germline V gene. The CDR3 totals 16 residues. V was cut by 5 bases and J by 0 bases, with 11 bases left in between. CDR3 loop: CASSPPPSSGANVLTF. CDR3 nucleotide sequence: TGTGCCAGCAGCCCCCCCCCTAGCTCTGGGGCCAACGTCCTGACTTTC.

DNA of the CDR3: TGTGCCAGCAGCTTCGGACATTCAGTTGGAAACACCATATATTTT. Translated, it gives CASSFGHSVGNTIYF. V and J are TRBV5-8 and TRBJ1-3, with D perhaps TRBD1 (5 bases). Trimming stripped 2 bases from V and 3 bases from J, with 12 bases between. The germline CDR1 and CDR2 sequences are SGHTS and YDEGEE. This CDR3 spans 15 amino acids.

This chain connects TRBV9 to TRBJ2-1; 7 bases are shared with TRBD2. J gave up 5 bases and V 0 bases, and 5 bases lay outside the gene matches. The CDR3 extends over 15 amino acids. CDR1 is SGDLS and CDR2 is YYNGEE in the germline V gene. The CDR3 spells CASSVDGTTHNEQFF. CDR3 nucleotides: TGTGCCAGCAGCGTAGATGGGACTACGCACAATGAGCAGTTCTTC. Full variable domain (missing parts from reference TRBV9 and TRBJ2-1): DSGVTQTPKHLITATGQRVTLRCSPRSGDLSVYWYQQSLDQGLQFLIQYYNGEERAKGNILERFSAQQFPDLHSELNLSSLELGDSALYFCASSVDGTTHNEQFFGPGTRLTVL.

This clone was observed once. V is TRBV7-2 and J is TRBJ2-7, with 7 nucleotides matching TRBD2. The CDR3 covers 18 residues. Germline values: CDR1 SGHTA, CDR2 FQGNSA. The J segment lost 6 bases and the V segment lost 5 bases, leaving 22 bases of the junction unmatched. CDR3 region: CASSAKEPPSGSVPEQYF. CDR3 sequence (DNA): TGTGCCAGCAGCGCTAAAGAACCCCCTAGCGGATCTGTACCCGAGCAGTACTTC.

The chain recombines TRBV5-1 with TRBJ2-5; 10 bases fit TRBD2. Losses at the gene ends were 2 bases for V and 7 bases for J; bases not matched to a gene: 11. CDR1 is SGHRS and CDR2 is YFSETQ in the germline V gene. CDR3 length equals 16 residues. The CDR3, as DNA: TGCGCCAGCAGCTTTGCGACTAGCGGGTGGGGGTCGACCCAGTACTTC. This gives the protein CASSFATSGWGSTQYF.

The rearrangement joins TRBV15 to TRBJ2-5, with 8 bases lining up with TRBD2. The CDR3 covers 17 residues. Trimming cost V 3 bases and J 5 bases; bases outside gene matches: 14. Germline CDR1 is LNHNV and CDR2 is YYDKDF (reference sequence). The CDR3 here is CATSRGKGAGGGETQYF. CDR3 bases: TGTGCCACCAGCAGGGGGAAAGGGGCGGGAGGAGGGGAGACCCAGTACTTC.